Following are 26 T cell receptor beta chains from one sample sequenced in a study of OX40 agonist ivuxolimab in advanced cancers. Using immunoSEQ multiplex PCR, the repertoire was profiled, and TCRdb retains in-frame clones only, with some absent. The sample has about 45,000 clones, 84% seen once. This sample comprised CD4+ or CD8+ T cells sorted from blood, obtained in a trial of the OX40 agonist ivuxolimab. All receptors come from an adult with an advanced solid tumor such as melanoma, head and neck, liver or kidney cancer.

In nucleotides, the CDR3 is TGTGCCAGCGCGGATGGGGGCCACGAGCAGTACTTC. Encoded protein: CASADGGHEQYF. The chain carries TRBV6-6 and TRBJ2-7; possibly TRBD1 for D (6 bases). CDR3 size: 12 residues. V shed 8 bases and J shed 5 bases, with 13 bases lying between them. Per germline, CDR1 MNHNY and CDR2 SVGAGI (reference sequence).

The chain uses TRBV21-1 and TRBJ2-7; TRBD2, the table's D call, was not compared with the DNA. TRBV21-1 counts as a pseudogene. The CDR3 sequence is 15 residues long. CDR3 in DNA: TGTGCCAGCAGCAGACGGGCAGCGGGAGGAGACGAGCAGTACTTC. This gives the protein CASSRRAAGGDEQYF.

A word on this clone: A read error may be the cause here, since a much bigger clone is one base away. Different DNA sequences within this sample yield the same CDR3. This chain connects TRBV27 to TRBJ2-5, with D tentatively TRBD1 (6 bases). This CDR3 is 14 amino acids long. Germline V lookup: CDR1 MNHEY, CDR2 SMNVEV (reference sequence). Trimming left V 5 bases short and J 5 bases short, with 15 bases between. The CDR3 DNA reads TGTGCCAGCAGTAGCTTCAGGGGAGAGGAGACCCAGTACTTC. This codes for CASSSFRGEETQYF.

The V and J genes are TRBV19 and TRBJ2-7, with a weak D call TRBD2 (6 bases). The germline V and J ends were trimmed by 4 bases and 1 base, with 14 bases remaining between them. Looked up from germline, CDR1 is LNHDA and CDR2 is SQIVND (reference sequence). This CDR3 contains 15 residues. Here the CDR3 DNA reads TGTGCCAGTAGTAACCGGGGGAGTGGGTCCTACGAGCAGTACTTC. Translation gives CASSNRGSGSYEQYF.

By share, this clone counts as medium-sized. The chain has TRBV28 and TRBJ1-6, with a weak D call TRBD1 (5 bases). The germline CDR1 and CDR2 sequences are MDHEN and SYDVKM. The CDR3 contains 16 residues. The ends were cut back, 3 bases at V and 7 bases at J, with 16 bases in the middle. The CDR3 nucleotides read TGTGCCAGCAGTTTGGCCATAGGGGACCCAAATTCACCCCTCCACTTT. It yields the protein CASSLAIGDPNSPLHF.

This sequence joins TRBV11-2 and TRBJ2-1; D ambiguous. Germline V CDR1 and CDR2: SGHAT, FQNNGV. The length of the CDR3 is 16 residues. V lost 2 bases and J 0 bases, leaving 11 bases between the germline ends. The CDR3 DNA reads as TGTGCCAGCAGCTTAATAGCCGGTAGCTCCTACAATGAGCAGTTCTTC. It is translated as CASSLIAGSSYNEQFF.

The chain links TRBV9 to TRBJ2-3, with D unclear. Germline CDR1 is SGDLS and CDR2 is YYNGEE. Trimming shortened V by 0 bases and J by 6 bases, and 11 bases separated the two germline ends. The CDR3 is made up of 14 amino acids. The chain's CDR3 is CASSVGKGHDTQYF. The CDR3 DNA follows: TGTGCCAGCAGCGTAGGGAAGGGCCATGATACGCAGTATTTT.

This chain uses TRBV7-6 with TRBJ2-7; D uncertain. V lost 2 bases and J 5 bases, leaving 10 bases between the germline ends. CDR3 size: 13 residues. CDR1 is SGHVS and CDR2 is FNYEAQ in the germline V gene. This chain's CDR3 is CASSLKGSDEQYF. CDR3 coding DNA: TGTGCCAGCAGCTTAAAGGGATCAGACGAGCAGTACTTC.

The CDR3 region is CASSLDYSGEGETQYF. The CDR3 nucleotides are TGTGCCAGCAGCTTAGACTACTCGGGGGAGGGAGAGACCCAGTACTTC. The V call is TRBV7-8, the J call TRBJ2-5; 7 bases agree with TRBD2. Germline lookup yields CDR1 SGHVS and CDR2 FQNEAQ. CDR3 length: 16 amino acids. J was trimmed by 4 bases and V by 1 base; bases with no gene match: 9.

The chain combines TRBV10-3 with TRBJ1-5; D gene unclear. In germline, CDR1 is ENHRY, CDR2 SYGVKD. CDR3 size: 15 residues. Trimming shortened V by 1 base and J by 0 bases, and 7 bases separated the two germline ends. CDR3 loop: CAISEFGDSNQPQHF. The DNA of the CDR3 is TGTGCCATCAGTGAGTTCGGGGATAGCAATCAGCCCCAGCATTTT.

CDR3 amino acids: CASSKSPSTAYEQYF. CDR3 nucleotide sequence: TGTGCCAGTAGTAAGAGTCCTAGCACGGCCTACGAGCAGTACTTC. The chain recombines TRBV19 with TRBJ2-7; tentative D call: TRBD2 (5 bases). Germline CDR1 is LNHDA and CDR2 is SQIVND (reference sequence). The CDR3 has 15 residues. The V and J ends lost 4 bases and 2 bases respectively, with 15 bases between them. Full variable domain (remainder filled in from reference TRBV19 and TRBJ2-7): DGGITQSPKYLFRKEGQNVTLSCEQNLNHDAMYWYRQDPGQGLRLIYYSQIVNDFQKGDIAEGYSVSREKKESFPLTVTSAQKNPTAFYLCASSKSPSTAYEQYFGPGTRLTVT.

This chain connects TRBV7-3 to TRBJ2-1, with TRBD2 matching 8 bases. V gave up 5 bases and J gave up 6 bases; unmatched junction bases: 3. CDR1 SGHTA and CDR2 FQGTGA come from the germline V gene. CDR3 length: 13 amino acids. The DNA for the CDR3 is TGTGCCAGCAGCCTAGGGACTAGCAATGAGCAGTTCTTC. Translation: CASSLGTSNEQFF.

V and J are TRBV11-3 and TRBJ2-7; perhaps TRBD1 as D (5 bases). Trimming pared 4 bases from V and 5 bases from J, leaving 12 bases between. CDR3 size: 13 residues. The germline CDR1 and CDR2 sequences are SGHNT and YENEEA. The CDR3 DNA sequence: TGTGCCAGCAGCTCATGGGGCGCGGACGAGCAGTACTTC. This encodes CASSSWGADEQYF.

The DNA of the CDR3 is TGTGCCAGCAGTCGGCAGGATAGTTCACCCCTCCACTTT. Translating it yields CASSRQDSSPLHF. V usage is TRBV28 and J usage is TRBJ1-6; the D is unclear. Trimming left V 5 bases short and J 9 bases short, with 11 bases between. Germline CDR1 and CDR2: MDHEN and SYDVKM. This CDR3 spans 13 amino acids.

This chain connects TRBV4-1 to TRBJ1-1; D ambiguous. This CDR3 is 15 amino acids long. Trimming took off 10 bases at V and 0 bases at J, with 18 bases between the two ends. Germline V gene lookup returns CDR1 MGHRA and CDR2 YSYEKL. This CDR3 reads CAISPTVNLNTEAFF. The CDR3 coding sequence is TGCGCCATCTCACCCACCGTAAACCTGAACACTGAAGCTTTCTTT.

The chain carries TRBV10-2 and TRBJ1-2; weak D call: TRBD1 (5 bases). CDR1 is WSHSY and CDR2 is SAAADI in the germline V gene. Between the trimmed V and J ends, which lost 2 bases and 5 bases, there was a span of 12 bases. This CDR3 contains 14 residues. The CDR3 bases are TGCGCCAGCAGTGAGCCGCGGGGACTGTATGGCTACACCTTC. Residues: CASSEPRGLYGYTF.

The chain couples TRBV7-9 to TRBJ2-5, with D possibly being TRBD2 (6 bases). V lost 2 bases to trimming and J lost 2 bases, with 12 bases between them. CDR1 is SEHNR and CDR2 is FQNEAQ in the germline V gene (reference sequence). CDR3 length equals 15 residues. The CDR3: CASSLLEGNQETQYF. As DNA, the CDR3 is TGTGCCAGCAGCTTACTGGAGGGGAATCAAGAGACCCAGTACTTC.

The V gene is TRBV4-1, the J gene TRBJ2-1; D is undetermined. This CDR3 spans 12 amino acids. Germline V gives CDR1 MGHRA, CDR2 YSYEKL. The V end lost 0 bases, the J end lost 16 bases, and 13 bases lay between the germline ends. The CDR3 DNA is TGCGCCAGCAGCCAAGACTCCACCGAGAGTTTCTTC. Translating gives CASSQDSTESFF.

The CDR3 sequence is CASSVFPHDEQFF. The CDR3 DNA sequence: TGTGCCAGCAGCGTATTCCCCCACGATGAGCAGTTCTTC. The V gene is TRBV9, the J gene TRBJ2-1; D gene uncertain. Trimming pared 1 base from V and 8 bases from J, leaving 10 bases between. The length of the CDR3 is 13 residues. CDR1 SGDLS and CDR2 YYNGEE come from the germline V gene. The full variable domain, with the rest looked up from reference TRBV9 and TRBJ2-1, is DSGVTQTPKHLITATGQRVTLRCSPRSGDLSVYWYQQSLDQGLQFLIQYYNGEERAKGNILERFSAQQFPDLHSELNLSSLELGDSALYFCASSVFPHDEQFFGPGTRLTVL.

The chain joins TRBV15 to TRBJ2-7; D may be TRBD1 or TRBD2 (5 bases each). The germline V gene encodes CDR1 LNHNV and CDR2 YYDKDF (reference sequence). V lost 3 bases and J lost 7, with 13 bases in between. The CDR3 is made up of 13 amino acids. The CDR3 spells CATSRGVSWEQYF. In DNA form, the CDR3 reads TGTGCCACCAGCAGGGGGGTCTCTTGGGAGCAGTACTTC.

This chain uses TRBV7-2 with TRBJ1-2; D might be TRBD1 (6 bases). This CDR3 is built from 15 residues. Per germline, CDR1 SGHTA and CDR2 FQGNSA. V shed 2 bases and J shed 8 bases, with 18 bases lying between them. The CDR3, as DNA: TGTGCCAGCAGCTTATCAGGGGATGTTTTTGGAGGCTACACCTTC. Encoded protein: CASSLSGDVFGGYTF.

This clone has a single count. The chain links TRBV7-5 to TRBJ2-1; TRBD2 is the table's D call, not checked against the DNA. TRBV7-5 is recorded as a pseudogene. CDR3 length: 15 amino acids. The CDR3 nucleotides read TGTGCCAGAAGCCCCCCGGGACTAGCGGGTGATGAGCAGTTCTTC. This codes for CARSPPGLAGDEQFF.

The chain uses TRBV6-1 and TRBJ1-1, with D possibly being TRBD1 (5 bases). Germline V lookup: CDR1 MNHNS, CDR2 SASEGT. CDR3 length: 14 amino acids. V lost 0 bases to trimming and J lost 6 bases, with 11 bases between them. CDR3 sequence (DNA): TGTGCCAGCAGTGAAGCGCTTCAGGGACCTGAAGCTTTCTTT. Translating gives CASSEALQGPEAFF.

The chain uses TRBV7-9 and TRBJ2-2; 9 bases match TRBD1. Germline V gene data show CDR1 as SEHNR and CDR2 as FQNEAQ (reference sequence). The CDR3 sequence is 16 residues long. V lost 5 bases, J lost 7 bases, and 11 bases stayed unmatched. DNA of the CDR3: TGTGCCAGCAGCCGCGGACAGGGGATCTTCGGCGGGGAGCTGTTTTTT. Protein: CASSRGQGIFGGELFF.

The CDR3 nucleotides read TGTGCCAGCAGTTTCGTGGCATACACTGAAGCTTTCTTT. Protein: CASSFVAYTEAFF. The chain carries TRBV28 and TRBJ1-1; D unclear. The CDR3 totals 13 residues. V lost 3 bases to trimming and J lost 3 bases, with 8 bases between them. Germline V gene sequence: CDR1 MDHEN, CDR2 SYDVKM.

CDR3 DNA: TGTGCCAGCAGCTACACAGGGGTTTCGGCCTACGAGCAGTACTTC. Protein product: CASSYTGVSAYEQYF. This chain joins TRBV7-8 and TRBJ2-7; 7 bases map to TRBD1. CDR1 SGHVS and CDR2 FQNEAQ come from the germline V gene. Unmatched junction bases numbered 8, after V lost 4 bases and J lost 2 bases. CDR3 length: 15 residues.